This TCR beta chain was obtained from a study of T cell repertoires in cytomegalovirus infection. About the study: Evidence of both CMV infection and a matching HLA type came from public TCR beta signatures.

Study-wide results and limits: CMV-specific TCR beta clonotypes restricted by HLA-C were the ones dominating the ex vivo response.

This CDR3 spans 13 amino acids. In germline, CDR1 is MNHEY, CDR2 SVGAGI. Trimming removed 6 bases at V and 1 base at J, with 9 bases between. This clonotype was observed at least ten times. Its antigen remains unknown. Via MiXCR, TCRdb re-called the reads, giving one row per CDR3 protein. The sample consists of approximately 320,000 distinct CDR3 sequences, approximately 9.5% of them appearing once. Sequenced sample: PBMCs. This sequence was found in a human donor in good health (CMV status not recorded). Some clones in this sample may be carry-over from other donors' samples. The chain carries TRBV6-5 and TRBJ1-2, with D possibly being TRBD1 (5 bases). CDR3 in amino acids: CASSSGLNYGYTF. Here the CDR3 DNA reads TGTGCCAGCAGCTCGGGACTTAACTATGGCTACACCTTC.